The 3 T cell receptor beta chains reported below all come from one sample, sequenced in a study of PD-L1 blockade in urothelial cancer. Data came from immunoSEQ multiplex PCR; TCRdb stores just in-frame clones and leaves some out. Of about 50,000 clones detected, 75% to 90% appear once; the ten largest clones hold 8.5% to 12%. Time point: peripheral blood 6 weeks after treatment start. This specimen consisted of PBMCs, obtained around atezolizumab (anti-PD-L1) treatment. Every receptor here comes from a man aged 55-75 years with urothelial cancer.

The CDR3 spells CASRRGQNTGELFF. The CDR3 nucleotides are TGTGCCAGCAGAAGGGGACAGAACACCGGGGAGCTGTTTTTT. The gene calls are TRBV7-6 and TRBJ2-2; D may be TRBD1 (6 bases). The CDR3 is made up of 14 amino acids. Trimming took 6 bases from V and 1 from J, leaving 9 bases between them. Per germline, CDR1 SGHVS and CDR2 FNYEAQ.

In DNA, the CDR3 is TGCGCCAGCAGCCGAAACGCCCCCCGCCGACAGGCAGACAATGAGCAGTTCTTC. This sequence encodes CASSRNAPRRQADNEQFF. This rearrangement joins TRBV4-1 to TRBJ2-1, with a weak D call TRBD1 (6 bases). V lost 4 bases and J 5 bases, leaving 24 bases between the germline ends. Per germline, CDR1 MGHRA and CDR2 YSYEKL. This CDR3 comprises 18 residues.

A few counts support this clone. This chain links TRBV15 with TRBJ1-4; 7 bases line up with TRBD1. Germline lookup yields CDR1 LNHNV and CDR2 YYDKDF (reference sequence). The CDR3 contains 14 residues. V shed 5 bases, J shed 4 bases, and the junction held 4 bases outside the gene matches. CDR3 in DNA: TGTGCCACCAGCCCGCAGGGGGATAATGAAAAACTGTTTTTT. Translated: CATSPQGDNEKLFF.